The entry below gives a single T cell receptor (beta chain) sequence along with its context. This clonotype has just a few counts. Its antigen is still unknown. Base-call qualities are not available, and no considerably larger clone is one nucleotide away. The sample comes from a study of blood T cells in healthy people across ages (dated by TCRdb to about 2015). Broadly, across the study: In model experiments, roughly one uniquely barcoded TCR beta cDNA molecule per two T cells was captured by template switching. To track age-related changes in TCR beta repertoire diversity, the study relied on deep sequencing normalized with unique cDNA molecular identifiers. Donors were grouped into four age groups: young (average 16 years), middle-aged (about 40), aged (around 60) and long-lived (around 80). Two additional independent replicas of 1 million unique cDNA reads from the same blood draw were analyzed for two donors (one aged 18 to 30 and one aged 80 or older).

Libraries came from 5' RACE. TCRdb lists the instrument as Illumina HiSeq 2500. A second 7 to 11 cycle PCR used a sample-barcoded 5' primer and a J-beta primer mix. A template-switch 5' adaptor carrying 12 random nucleotides introduced a unique molecular identifier onto each TCR beta cDNA molecule. Each sample yielded at least 3 million CDR3-containing paired-end reads. First-strand cDNA was synthesized from all RNA with the Mint cDNA synthesis kit, primed by a TRBC-specific oligonucleotide. All cDNA was treated with uracil-DNA glycosylase and then went through a first 18-cycle PCR with the universal primers M1SS and BC2_uni_R. From the authors' description of their analysis: For normalization, 1 million high-quality reads were randomly selected from each sample, with every read carrying a distinct molecular identifier. Reads with shared molecular identifiers were discarded instead of being binned into consensus sequences. MiTCR, with a Q25 quality threshold and the strictest error-elimination algorithm, was used for CDR3 identification, clonotype clustering and error correction. Lower-bound total TCR beta diversity was estimated with a nonparametric unseen species model using Euler transformation. TCRdb passed the public sequencing reads through fastp at Q25 and MiXCR, retaining productive beta sequences. A single entry per CDR3 protein holds the most common genes and DNA from its merged rows. The V and J calls come from TCRdb's annotation, not from the publication. The table for this sample lists roughly 800,000 distinct CDR3 sequences; roughly 24% of them were counted only once. The biggest ten clones account for 3% of the sample.

Donors were about 36 systemically healthy Caucasian individuals from Russia aged roughly 6 to 95 years. Each donor gave 8.5 to 10 milliliters of peripheral blood, collected into EDTA-treated Vacutainer tubes. Ficoll-Paque density-gradient centrifugation was used to isolate PBMCs, with at least 6 million obtained per sample. Total RNA was extracted from PBMCs with Trizol reagent, with at least 5 micrograms obtained per sample. For every donor, an aliquot of PBMCs went through flow cytometry to measure the percentages of naive CD45RAhigh/CD27high T cells. The junction shows trimming of 6 bases on V and 3 bases on J, plus 21 bases between the germline ends. From the germline V gene, CDR1 is SGHTA and CDR2 is FQGTGA. Counted from cysteine to phenylalanine, this CDR3 has 16 amino acids. The entry retains the CDR3 DNA only, 48 bases that are in frame from base 1. General findings and caveats noted by the study authors: A strong correlation was found between observed TCR beta diversity and the percentage of naive T cells measured by flow cytometry. As age increased, observed TCR beta diversity per million T cells dropped in a roughly linear way, and a significant reduction was already evident by age roughly 36. Estimates of total diversity based on one million sequenced T cells were considered lower bounds and underestimates. Since profiling was done on bulk unsorted PBMCs, naive and antigen-experienced compartments could not be conclusively compared. Compared with the aged group, the long-lived group had more naive CD4+ T cells, fewer expanded clones and increased TCR diversity, a pattern suggesting age selection. The CMV infection status of donors was not known, potentially confounding age-related changes in expanded clonotypes.

The sample was also reused in another study, on T cells of mothers and their children. Reported in the second study: Nine systemically healthy Caucasian individuals served as donors, namely three mothers together with their six children. cDNA synthesis consumed the entire amount of extracted RNA, loaded at about 1.5 ug RNA in each 15 ul reaction. In the second PCR, the M1S primer introduced both the sample barcodes and 2-4 random nucleotides. More than 9 million TCR beta CDR3 reads were obtained from each mother, and some 3.2 million reads were obtained from each child. TCR recombination output is similarly shaped by thymic selection in related and unrelated pairs, with a minor effect exerted by inherited differences. Normalized repertoire overlap was always found to be slightly, but never significantly, higher in related mother-child pairs than in unrelated mother-child pairs. No persistent microchimeric T cell clones were found, with a detection sensitivity of approximately 94 clones per million clonotypes. To look for features that set related mother-child pairs apart from unrelated individuals, the researchers ran deep NGS to compare the TCR beta repertoires of mothers and children. On average, the children were 11 +/- 4 years old, while the mothers were approximately 41 +/- 4 years old. Libraries were sequenced on Illumina HiSeq 2000 with 100+100 nt paired-end reads after adapter ligation with NEBNext reagents. To prevent cross-contamination, the mother and child libraries were prepared a month apart and were sequenced in separate runs. Between roughly 450,000 and 2,000,000 distinct TCR beta clonotypes were identified per donor. Naive TCR beta clonotypes were estimated from low-frequency clonotypes matched to each donor's FACS-determined naive share, without sorting.

The sequence came from a boy between 10 and 17 years old in good health. The sequencing sample was made of blood. Recombination linked TRBV7-3 to TRBJ2-7; perhaps TRBD1 is the D gene, with 7 bases matching. The DNA sequence reads TGTGCCAGCAGTCCCGGAGGGGGCCCGCAATACTACGAGCAGTACTTC. The encoded protein is CASSPGGGPQYYEQYF.